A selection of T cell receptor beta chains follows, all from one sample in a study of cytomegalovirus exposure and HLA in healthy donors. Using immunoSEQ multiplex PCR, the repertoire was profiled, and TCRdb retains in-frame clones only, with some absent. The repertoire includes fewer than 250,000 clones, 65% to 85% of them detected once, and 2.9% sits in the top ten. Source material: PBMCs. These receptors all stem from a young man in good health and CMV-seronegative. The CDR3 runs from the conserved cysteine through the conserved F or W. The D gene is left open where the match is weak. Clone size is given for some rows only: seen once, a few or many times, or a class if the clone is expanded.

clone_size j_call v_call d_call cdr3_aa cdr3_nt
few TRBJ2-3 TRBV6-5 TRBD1 CASSYSGQLSDTQYF TGTGCCAGCAGTTATTCGGGACAGTTATCAGATACGCAGTATTTT
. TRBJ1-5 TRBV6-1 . CASSEGFNQPQHF TGTGCCAGCAGTGAGGGCTTCAATCAGCCCCAGCATTTT
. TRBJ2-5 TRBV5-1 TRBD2 CASSFSGGQETQYF TGCGCCAGCAGCTTTAGCGGGGGCCAAGAGACCCAGTACTTC
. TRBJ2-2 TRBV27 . CASSFARNTGELFF TGTGCCAGCAGTTTTGCCAGGAACACCGGGGAGCTGTTTTTT
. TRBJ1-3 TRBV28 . CASRTRGSLSSGNTIYF TGTGCCAGCAGAACCAGGGGCAGTCTGTCCTCTGGAAACACCATATATTTT
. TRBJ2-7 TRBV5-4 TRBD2 CASSWEGAYEQYF TGTGCCAGCAGCTGGGAGGGTGCCTACGAGCAGTACTTC
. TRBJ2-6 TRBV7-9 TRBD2 CSSSLEGAGGASVLTF TGTTCCAGCAGCTTGGAGGGCGCGGGAGGGGCCAGCGTCCTGACTTTC
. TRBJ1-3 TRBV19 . CASRDQGSSGNTIYF TGTGCCAGTAGAGACCAGGGTTCCTCTGGAAACACCATATATTTT
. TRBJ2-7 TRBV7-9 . CASSSSTPSYEQYF TGTGCCAGCAGCTCCTCGACACCCTCCTACGAGCAGTACTTC
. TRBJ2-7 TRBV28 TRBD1 CASTRQGFSYEQYF TGTGCCAGCACCCGACAGGGATTCTCCTACGAGCAGTACTTC
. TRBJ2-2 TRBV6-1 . CASSQTHSNTGELFF TGTGCCAGCAGCCAGACACACTCGAACACCGGGGAGCTGTTTTTT
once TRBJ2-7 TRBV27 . CASSLLAGRSYEQYF TGTGCCAGCAGTTTACTGGCGGGACGCTCCTACGAGCAGTACTTC
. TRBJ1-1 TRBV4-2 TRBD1 CASSPGQASSTEAFF TGTGCCAGCAGCCCGGGACAGGCGAGTAGCACTGAAGCTTTCTTT
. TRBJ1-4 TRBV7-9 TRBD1 CASSPQGATNEKLFF TGTGCCAGCAGCCCCCAGGGGGCGACTAATGAAAAACTGTTTTTT
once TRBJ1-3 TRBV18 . CASSKATGGTSGNTIYF TGTGCCAGCTCAAAGGCCACGGGGGGAACTTCTGGAAACACCATATATTTT
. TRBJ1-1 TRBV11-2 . CASSLNTLGWEAFF TGTGCCAGCAGCTTAAATACCTTGGGGTGGGAGGCTTTCTTT
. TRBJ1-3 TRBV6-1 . CASGSFSGSTIYF TGTGCCAGCGGGAGTTTCTCTGGAAGCACCATATATTTT
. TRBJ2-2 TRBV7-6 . CASSPVAGEAGELFF TGTGCCAGCAGCCCCGTGGCAGGCGAAGCCGGGGAGCTGTTTTTT
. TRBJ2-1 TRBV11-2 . CASSLQNEQFF TGTGCCAGCAGCTTACAGAATGAGCAGTTCTTC
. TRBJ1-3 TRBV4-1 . CASSLRGDGNSGNTIYF TGCGCCAGCAGCCTTAGGGGTGACGGCAACTCTGGAAACACCATATATTTT
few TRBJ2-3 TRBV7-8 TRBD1 CASSFGQGLTDTQYF TGTGCCAGCAGCTTCGGACAGGGCCTCACAGATACGCAGTATTTT
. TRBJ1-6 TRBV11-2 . CASKGRDTPLHF TGTGCCAGCAAGGGCAGGGACACACCCCTCCACTTT
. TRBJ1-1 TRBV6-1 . CASSEYAAGGRGTEAFF TGTGCCAGCAGTGAATATGCGGCGGGGGGCAGGGGCACTGAAGCTTTCTTT
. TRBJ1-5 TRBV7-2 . CASSLVLRGNQPQHF TGTGCCAGCAGCTTAGTCCTCCGGGGCAATCAGCCCCAGCATTTT
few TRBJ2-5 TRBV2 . CASSTMETRYF TGTGCCAGCAGTACGATGGAGACCCGGTACTTC
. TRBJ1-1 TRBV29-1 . CSVARRLGDTEAFF TGCAGCGTCGCCAGGCGTTTAGGGGACACTGAAGCTTTCTTT
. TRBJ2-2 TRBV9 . CASSVIGGELFF TGTGCCAGCAGCGTAATCGGCGGGGAGCTGTTTTTT
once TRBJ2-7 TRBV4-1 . CASSQVAGQNYEQYF TGCGCCAGCAGCCAAGTGGCTGGACAGAACTACGAGCAGTACTTC
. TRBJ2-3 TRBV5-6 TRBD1 CASSRPTTGSTDTQYF TGTGCCAGCAGCCGGCCCACGACAGGGTCCACAGATACGCAGTATTTT
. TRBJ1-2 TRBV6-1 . CASSEQRVRGSF TGTGCCAGCAGTGAACAACGGGTGAGGGGGTCCTTC
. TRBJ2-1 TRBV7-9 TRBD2 CASSGTSGGAFGAFF TGTGCCAGCAGCGGGACTAGCGGGGGGGCCTTTGGAGCTTTCTTC
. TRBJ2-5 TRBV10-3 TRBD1 CAISDDRAETQYF TGTGCCATCAGCGATGACAGGGCAGAGACCCAGTACTTC
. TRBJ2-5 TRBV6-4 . CASSEGVGDQETQYF TGTGCCAGCAGTGAGGGTGTAGGGGACCAAGAGACCCAGTACTTC
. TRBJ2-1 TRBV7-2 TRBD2 CASSPAGLAGNEQFF TGTGCCAGCAGCCCCGCGGGGCTAGCGGGCAATGAGCAGTTCTTC
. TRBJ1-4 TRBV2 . CASITGPPATNEKLFF TGTGCCAGCATTACAGGCCCTCCTGCAACTAATGAAAAACTGTTTTTT